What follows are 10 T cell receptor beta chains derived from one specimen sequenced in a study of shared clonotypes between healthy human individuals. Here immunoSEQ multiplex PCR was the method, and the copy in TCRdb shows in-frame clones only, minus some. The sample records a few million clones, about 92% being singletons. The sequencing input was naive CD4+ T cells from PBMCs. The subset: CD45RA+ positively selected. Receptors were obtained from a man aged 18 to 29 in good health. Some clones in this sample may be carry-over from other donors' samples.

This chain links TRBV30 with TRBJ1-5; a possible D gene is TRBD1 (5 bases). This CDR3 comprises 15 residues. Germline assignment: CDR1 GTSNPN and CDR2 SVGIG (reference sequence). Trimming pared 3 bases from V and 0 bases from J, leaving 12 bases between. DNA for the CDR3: TGTGCCTGGAGCGGGGGACGGATTAGCAATCAGCCCCAGCATTTT. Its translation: CAWSGGRISNQPQHF.

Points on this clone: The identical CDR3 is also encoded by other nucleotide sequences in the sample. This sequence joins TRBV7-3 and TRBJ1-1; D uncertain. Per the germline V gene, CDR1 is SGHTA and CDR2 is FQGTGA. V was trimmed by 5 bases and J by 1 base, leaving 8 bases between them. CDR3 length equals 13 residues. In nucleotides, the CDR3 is TGTGCCAGCAGCCGACAACCGAACACTGAAGCTTTCTTT. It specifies CASSRQPNTEAFF.

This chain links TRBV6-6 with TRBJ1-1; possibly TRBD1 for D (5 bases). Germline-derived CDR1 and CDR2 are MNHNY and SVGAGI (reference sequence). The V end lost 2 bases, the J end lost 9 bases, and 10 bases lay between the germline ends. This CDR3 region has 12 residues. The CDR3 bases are TGTGCCAGCAGTTACGCCAGGGAGCAAGCTTTCTTT. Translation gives CASSYAREQAFF.

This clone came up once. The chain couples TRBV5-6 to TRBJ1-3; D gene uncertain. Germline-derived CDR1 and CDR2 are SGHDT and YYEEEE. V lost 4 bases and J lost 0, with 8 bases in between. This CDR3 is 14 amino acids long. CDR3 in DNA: TGTGCCAGCAGCGGCTGGAGCTCTGGAAACACCATATATTTT. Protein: CASSGWSSGNTIYF.

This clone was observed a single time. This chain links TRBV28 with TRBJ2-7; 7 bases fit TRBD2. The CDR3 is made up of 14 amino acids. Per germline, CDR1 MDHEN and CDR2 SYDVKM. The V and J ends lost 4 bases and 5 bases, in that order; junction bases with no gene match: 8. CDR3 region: CASSSPGGVNEQYF. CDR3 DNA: TGTGCCAGCAGTTCTCCGGGAGGAGTGAACGAGCAGTACTTC. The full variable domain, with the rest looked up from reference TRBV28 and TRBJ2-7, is DVKVTQSSRYLVKRTGEKVFLECVQDMDHENMFWYRQDPGLGLRLIYFSYDVKMKEKGDIPEGYSVSREKKERFSLILESASTNQTSMYLCASSSPGGVNEQYFGPGTRLTVT.

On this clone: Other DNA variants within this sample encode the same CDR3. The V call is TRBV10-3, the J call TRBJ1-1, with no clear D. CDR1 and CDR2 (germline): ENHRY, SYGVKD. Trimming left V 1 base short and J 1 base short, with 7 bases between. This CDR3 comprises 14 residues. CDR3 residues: CAISEFGGNTEAFF. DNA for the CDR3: TGTGCCATCAGTGAGTTTGGCGGGAACACTGAAGCTTTCTTT.

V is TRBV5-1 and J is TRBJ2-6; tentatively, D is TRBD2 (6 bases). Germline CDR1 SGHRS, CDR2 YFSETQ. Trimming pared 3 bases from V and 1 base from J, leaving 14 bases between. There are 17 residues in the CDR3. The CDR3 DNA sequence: TGCGCCAGCAGCTGGACCTCCGGGAGATCTGGGGCCAACGTCCTGACTTTC. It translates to CASSWTSGRSGANVLTF.

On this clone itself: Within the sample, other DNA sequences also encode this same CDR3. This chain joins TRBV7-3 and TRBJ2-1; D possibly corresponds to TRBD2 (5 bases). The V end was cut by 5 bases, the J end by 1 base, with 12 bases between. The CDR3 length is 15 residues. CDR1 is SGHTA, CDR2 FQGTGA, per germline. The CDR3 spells CASSLDSPSYNEQFF. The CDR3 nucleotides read TGTGCCAGCAGCCTGGACTCTCCATCCTACAATGAGCAGTTCTTC.

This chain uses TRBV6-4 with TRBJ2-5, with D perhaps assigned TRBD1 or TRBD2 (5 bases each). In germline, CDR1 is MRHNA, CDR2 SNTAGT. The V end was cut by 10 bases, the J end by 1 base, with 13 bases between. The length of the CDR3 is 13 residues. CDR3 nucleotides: TGTGCCACCCCCCCCGGGACCCAAGAGACCCAGTACTTC. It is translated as CATPPGTQETQYF.

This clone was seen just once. The DNA for the CDR3 is TGTGCCAGCAGCCCGGGACTGTACAATGAGCAGTTCTTC. This sequence encodes CASSPGLYNEQFF. This chain uses TRBV5-4 with TRBJ2-1; the D gene is possibly TRBD2 (6 bases). V was shortened by 4 bases and J by 4 bases, with 9 bases between the two germline ends. CDR1 SGHNT and CDR2 YYREEE come from the germline V gene (reference sequence). The CDR3 spans 13 residues.